This T cell receptor beta chain stems from a study of blood T cell repertoires in COVID-19. This clone has only a few counts. Assay used: immunoSEQ multiplex PCR; TCRdb lists only in-frame clones, some missing. The table lists over 250,000 clones, 87% of them singletons. Input material: PBMCs or T cells enriched from blood (not recorded which). The sequence was obtained from a woman aged 18-29 years who had recovered from COVID-19.

The CDR3 bases are TGTGCCATCAGCCCAGACCAGGGGGACACCGGGGAGCTGTTTTTT. Protein product: CAISPDQGDTGELFF. The chain joins TRBV10-3 to TRBJ2-2, with 7 bases identical to TRBD1. Germline V gene data show CDR1 as ENHRY and CDR2 as SYGVKD. The CDR3 totals 15 residues. V trimming: 6 bases; J trimming: 3 bases; junction bases outside the gene matches: 7.